This record concerns one T cell receptor beta chain sequence. Per the original data handling: Amplification from reference gene primers served as the basis for estimated nucleated cell counts. Some clones are missing from TCRdb's copy, which holds only in-frame ones; the method was immunoSEQ multiplex PCR. V, J and clone size were drawn from that table, and D and trimming were deduced from the DNA. The data contain roughly 200,000 clones, about 75% of them singletons. This record comes from a study of blood T cell repertoires in COVID-19. Overall study context: The samples span acute and convalescent COVID-19 from the United States, Italy and Spain. From T cells, B-cell-depleted T cells, or PBMCs came the material, which was cDNA or gDNA.

The receptor's source is a woman aged 45 to 65 with active or convalescent COVID-19. The specimen was peripheral blood.

CDR3 protein: CAWNWGGGDGKNIQYF. The CDR3 DNA is TGTGCCTGGAACTGGGGGGGCGGGGACGGCAAAAACATTCAGTACTTC. The chain combines TRBV30 with TRBJ2-4; a weak D match, TRBD2 (7 bases). V lost 4 bases and J lost 3, with 19 bases in between. CDR1 is GTSNPN, CDR2 SVGIG, per germline (reference sequence). This CDR3 is built from 16 residues.